These T cell receptor beta chains were read from a single sample in a study of T cells in Graves' hyperthyroidism and ophthalmopathy. TCRdb recomputed calls from the multiplex PCR reads with MiXCR, one row per CDR3 protein. The sample has 500,000 or so distinct CDR3 sequences, about a sixth seen once. The sample was blood. These TCRs come from a woman younger than 30 with Graves' ophthalmopathy. CDR3s include the opening cysteine and the closing phenylalanine or tryptophan. Each record gives: clone size, D gene, J gene, V gene, CDR3 DNA, CDR3 protein. The D gene is left open where the match is weak. The size entry is marked missing in some rows and otherwise reads once, few, many or a size class.

>few|-|TRBJ1-6|TRBV25-1
TGTGCCAGCAGTGAACAGTATAATTCACCCCTCCACTTT
CASSEQYNSPLHF
>many|-|TRBJ2-5|TRBV4-1
TGCGCCAGCAGCCAGGGGACGTTCGAGACCCAGTACTTC
CASSQGTFETQYF
>many|-|TRBJ2-1|TRBV28
TGTGCCAGCCGTGGGGACTCCGACCTCTCCTACAATGAGCAGTTCTTC
CASRGDSDLSYNEQFF
>many|-|TRBJ2-3|TRBV20-1
TGCAGTGCTAGTCCCGACAGGACTAGCACAGATACGCAGTATTTT
CSASPDRTSTDTQYF
>-|-|TRBJ1-1|TRBV20-1
TGCAGTGCTGCCTCGCCCAAAAACACTGAAGCTTTCTTT
CSAASPKNTEAFF
>many|-|TRBJ2-1|TRBV13
TGTGCCAGCAGCACGCCTGACAGGCCCAATGAGCAGTTCTTC
CASSTPDRPNEQFF
>many|TRBD1|TRBJ1-5|TRBV28
TGTGCCAGCAGTTTACCAGACCGGGACAGGGTTCAGGGCAATCAGCCCCAGCATTTT
CASSLPDRDRVQGNQPQHF
>many|TRBD1|TRBJ2-5|TRBV6-1
TGTGCCAGCAGCGTTTCCGGGACAGCCCAAGAGACCCAGTACTTC
CASSVSGTAQETQYF
>few|-|TRBJ2-1|TRBV4-1
TGCGCCAGCAGCCCGGGACGGAATGACAATGAGCAGTTCTTC
CASSPGRNDNEQFF
>-|TRBD2|TRBJ2-3|TRBV6-2/TRBV6-3
TGTGCCAGCAGGTGGACTAGAGACAACACAGATACGCAGTATTTT
CASRWTRDNTDTQYF
>-|-|TRBJ2-7|TRBV6-2/TRBV6-3
TGTGCCAGCAGTTACGGAGGGGGGGATTCCTACGAGCAGTACTTC
CASSYGGGDSYEQYF
>-|-|TRBJ2-3|TRBV4-2
TGTGCCAGCAGCCAAGATCCCCCTGGGCGGATTAGCACAGATACGCAGTATTTT
CASSQDPPGRISTDTQYF
>many|-|TRBJ1-5|TRBV27
TGTGCCAGCACCCCCTTGGGACCTAGCAATCAGCCCCAGCATTTT
CASTPLGPSNQPQHF
>many|-|TRBJ1-1|TRBV30
TGTGCCTGGAGTGTATCCCGGAAGAACACTGAAGCTTTCTTT
CAWSVSRKNTEAFF
>many|-|TRBJ2-5|TRBV7-8
TGTGCCAGCAGCTTAGATCGCAGCGGGGAGACCCAGTACTTC
CASSLDRSGETQYF
>-|-|TRBJ2-3|TRBV11-2
TGTGCCAGCAGCTTACGGGGGGCGTCTGATACGCAGTATTTT
CASSLRGASDTQYF
>-|TRBD2|TRBJ2-1|TRBV27
TGTGCCAGCAGTCCTAGCGGACCAACTTACAATGAGCAGTTCTTC
CASSPSGPTYNEQFF
>many|TRBD1|TRBJ1-6|TRBV12-3/TRBV12-4
TGTGCCAGCAGGCCAGACAGGGGGTATAATTCACCCCTCCACTTT
CASRPDRGYNSPLHF
>few|-|TRBJ1-3|TRBV10-3
TGTGCCATCAGTACGGGACCAGGAAACACCATATATTTT
CAISTGPGNTIYF
>few|-|TRBJ2-6|TRBV10-3
TGTGCCATCACCCCGACAATATCGACCTCTGGGGCCAACGTCCTGACTTTC
CAITPTISTSGANVLTF
>many|-|TRBJ1-1|TRBV20-1
TGCAGTGCTGGCCTGGGACAACTGAACACTGAAGCTTTCTTT
CSAGLGQLNTEAFF
>many|-|TRBJ1-2|TRBV20-1
TGCAGTGCTAGTCCGGGCAGGAACTATGGCTACACCTTC
CSASPGRNYGYTF
>many|-|TRBJ2-1|TRBV18
TGTGCCAGCTCACCCCGGGACGTAAACAATGAGCAGTTCTTC
CASSPRDVNNEQFF
>many|TRBD1|TRBJ2-7|TRBV30
TGTGCCTGGAGTGACGGGACAGGACCCGAGCAGTACTTC
CAWSDGTGPEQYF
>-|TRBD1|TRBJ2-6|TRBV11-2
TGTGCCAGCAGCCAACAGGGGTTCTGGGCCAACGTCCTGACTTTC
CASSQQGFWANVLTF
>few|TRBD2|TRBJ2-7|TRBV9
TGTGCCAGCAGCGTAGATAGCGGGAGTATTGGCGAGCAGTACTTC
CASSVDSGSIGEQYF
>once|TRBD2|TRBJ2-1|TRBV4-2
TGTGCCAGCAGCCACGGGACTAGCGGAGGCGGGTACAATGAGCAGTTCTTC
CASSHGTSGGGYNEQFF
>-|-|TRBJ1-5|TRBV5-5
TGTGCCAGCAGCGGGGGGGGAGGGGCTAATCAGCCCCAGCATTTT
CASSGGGGANQPQHF
>few|-|TRBJ2-2|TRBV29-1
TGCAGCGTTGGGTGGGTAGGAGGAGACACCGGGGAGCTGTTTTTT
CSVGWVGGDTGELFF
>-|TRBD1|TRBJ1-1|TRBV2
TGTGCCAGCAGCGCCGACAGGGCGGCCACTGAAGCTTTCTTT
CASSADRAATEAFF
>-|TRBD2|TRBJ2-3|TRBV10-3
TGTGCCGCTTCTAGCGGGGGGGCCACAGATACGCAGTATTTT
CAASSGGATDTQYF
>few|-|TRBJ1-5|TRBV28
TGTGCCAGCTCATCTCAAGTCGCGGACCAGCCCCAGCATTTT
CASSSQVADQPQHF
>many|-|TRBJ2-6|TRBV6-2/TRBV6-3
TGTGCCAGCAGTGAGACAGTCTCTGGGGCCAACGTCCTGACTTTC
CASSETVSGANVLTF
>few|-|TRBJ2-3|TRBV24-1
TGTGCCACCAGGCCGGGGTGGGGCACAGATACGCAGTATTTT
CATRPGWGTDTQYF
>-|-|TRBJ1-5|TRBV28
TGTGCCAGCAGTTTAAGGGGCAGCCTCCAGCCCCAGCATTTT
CASSLRGSLQPQHF
>-|TRBD1|TRBJ1-5|TRBV28
TGTGCCAGCAGTTCAGGACAGGTCAATCAGCCCCAGCATTTT
CASSSGQVNQPQHF
>-|-|TRBJ1-1|TRBV28
TGTGCCACCAAAGTACCGTATGAAGCTTTCTTT
CATKVPYEAFF
>-|TRBD2|TRBJ2-1|TRBV24-1
TGTGCCACCAGTGATTTGAACGGCGGGGGGGCTTTGCAGTTCTTC
CATSDLNGGGALQFF
>-|TRBD1|TRBJ1-2|TRBV19
TGTGCCAGTAGTGGACCCTCGGGACAGGGGGATGGCTACACCTTC
CASSGPSGQGDGYTF
>many|-|TRBJ1-4|TRBV20-1
TGCAGTGCTAGGGCTCTCGAGGATGAAAAACTGTTTTTT
CSARALEDEKLFF
>many|-|TRBJ1-1|TRBV12-3/TRBV12-4
TGTGCCAGCATCAAGGTATCTCGGGACACTGAAGCTTTCTTT
CASIKVSRDTEAFF